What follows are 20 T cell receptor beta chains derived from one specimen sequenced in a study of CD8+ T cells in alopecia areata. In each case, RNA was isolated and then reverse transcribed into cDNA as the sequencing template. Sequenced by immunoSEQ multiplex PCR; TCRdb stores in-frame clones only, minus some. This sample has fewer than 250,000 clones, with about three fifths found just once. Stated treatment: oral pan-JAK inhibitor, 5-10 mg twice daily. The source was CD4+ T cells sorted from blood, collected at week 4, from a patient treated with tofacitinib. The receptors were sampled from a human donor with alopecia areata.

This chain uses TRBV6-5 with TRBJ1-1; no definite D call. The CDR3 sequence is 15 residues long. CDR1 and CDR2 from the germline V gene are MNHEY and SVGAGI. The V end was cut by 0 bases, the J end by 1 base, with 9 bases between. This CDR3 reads CASSYSYDANTEAFF. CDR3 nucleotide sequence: TGTGCCAGCAGTTACTCGTACGATGCGAACACTGAAGCTTTCTTT.

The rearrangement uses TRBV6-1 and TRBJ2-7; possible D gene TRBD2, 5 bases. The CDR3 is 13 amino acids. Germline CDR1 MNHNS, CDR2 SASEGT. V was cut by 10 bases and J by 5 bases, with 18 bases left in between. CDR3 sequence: CAIQPGHSDEQYF. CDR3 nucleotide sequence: TGTGCCATCCAGCCGGGCCATAGCGACGAGCAGTACTTC.

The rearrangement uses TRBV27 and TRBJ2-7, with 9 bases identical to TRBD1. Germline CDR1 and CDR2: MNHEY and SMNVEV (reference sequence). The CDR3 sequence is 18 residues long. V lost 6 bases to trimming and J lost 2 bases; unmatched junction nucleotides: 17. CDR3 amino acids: CASRGEGTLQGAAYEQYF. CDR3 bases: TGTGCCAGCAGGGGGGAGGGGACCCTACAGGGGGCGGCCTACGAGCAGTACTTC.

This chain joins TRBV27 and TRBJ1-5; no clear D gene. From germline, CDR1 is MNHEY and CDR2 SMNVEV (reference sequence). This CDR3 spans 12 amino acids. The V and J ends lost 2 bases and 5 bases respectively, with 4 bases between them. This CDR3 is CASSLPDQPQHF. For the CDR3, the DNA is TGTGCCAGCAGTTTACCTGATCAGCCCCAGCATTTT.

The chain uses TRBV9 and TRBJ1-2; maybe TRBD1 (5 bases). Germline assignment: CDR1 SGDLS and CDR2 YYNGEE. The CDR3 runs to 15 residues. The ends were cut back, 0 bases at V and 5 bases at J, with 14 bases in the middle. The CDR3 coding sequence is TGTGCCAGCAGCGTAGCTCCCGGATCAGGGTATGGCTACACCTTC. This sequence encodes CASSVAPGSGYGYTF.

CDR3 amino acids: CASSPSGGAWETQYF. The CDR3 region has the DNA TGCGCCAGCAGCCCTAGCGGGGGGGCTTGGGAGACCCAGTACTTC. The V call is TRBV5-1, the J call TRBJ2-5, with 12 nucleotides matching TRBD2. CDR1 and CDR2 (germline): SGHRS, YFSETQ. The CDR3 has 15 amino acids. V shed 4 bases and J 5 bases; nucleotides not matched to a gene: 6.

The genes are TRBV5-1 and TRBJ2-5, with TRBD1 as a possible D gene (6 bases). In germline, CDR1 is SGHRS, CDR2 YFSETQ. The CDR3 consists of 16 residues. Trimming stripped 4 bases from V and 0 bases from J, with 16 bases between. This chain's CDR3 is CASSGLAGTNQETQYF. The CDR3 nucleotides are TGCGCCAGCAGCGGGTTGGCAGGGACAAACCAAGAGACCCAGTACTTC. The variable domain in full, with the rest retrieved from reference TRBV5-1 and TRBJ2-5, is KAGVTQTPRYLIKTRGQQVTLSCSPISGHRSVSWYQQTPGQGLQFLFEYFSETQRNKGNFPGRFSGRQFSNSRSEMNVSTLELGDSALYLCASSGLAGTNQETQYFGPGTRLLVL.

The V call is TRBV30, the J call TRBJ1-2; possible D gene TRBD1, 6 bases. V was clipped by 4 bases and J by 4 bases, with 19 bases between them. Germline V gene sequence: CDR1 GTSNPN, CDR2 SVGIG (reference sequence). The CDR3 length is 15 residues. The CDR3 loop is CAWKHAGTTFYGYTF. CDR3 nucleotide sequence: TGTGCCTGGAAACACGCCGGGACAACTTTCTATGGCTACACCTTC.

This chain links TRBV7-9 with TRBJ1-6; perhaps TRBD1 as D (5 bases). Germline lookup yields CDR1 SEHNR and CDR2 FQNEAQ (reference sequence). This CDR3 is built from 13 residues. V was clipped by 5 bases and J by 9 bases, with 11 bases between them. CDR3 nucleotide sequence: TGTGCCAGCAGCCCCGGGGGACGTTCACCCCTCCACTTT. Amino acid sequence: CASSPGGRSPLHF.

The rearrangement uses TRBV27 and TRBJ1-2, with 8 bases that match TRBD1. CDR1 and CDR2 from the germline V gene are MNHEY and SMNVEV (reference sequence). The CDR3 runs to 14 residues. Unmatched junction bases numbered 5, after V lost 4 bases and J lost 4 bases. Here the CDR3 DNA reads TGTGCCAGCAGTTCCTACAGGGGGGCCTATGGCTACACCTTC. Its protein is CASSSYRGAYGYTF.

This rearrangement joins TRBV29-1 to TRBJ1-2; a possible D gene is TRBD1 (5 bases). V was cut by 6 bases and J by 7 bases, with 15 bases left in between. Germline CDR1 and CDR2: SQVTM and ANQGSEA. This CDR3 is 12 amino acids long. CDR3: CSVAQGRRGYTF. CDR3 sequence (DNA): TGCAGCGTGGCCCAGGGTCGTCGTGGCTACACCTTC.

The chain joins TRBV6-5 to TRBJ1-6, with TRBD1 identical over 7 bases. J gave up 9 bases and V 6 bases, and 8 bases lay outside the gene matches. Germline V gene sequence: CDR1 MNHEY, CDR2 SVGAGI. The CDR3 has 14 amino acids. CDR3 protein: CASRLGQVASPLHF. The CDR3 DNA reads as TGTGCCAGCAGGCTTGGACAGGTCGCTTCACCCCTCCACTTT.

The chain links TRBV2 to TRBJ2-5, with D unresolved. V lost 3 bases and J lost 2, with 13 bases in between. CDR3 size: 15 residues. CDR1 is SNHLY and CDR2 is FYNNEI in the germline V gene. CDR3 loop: CASSDGVLLQETQYF. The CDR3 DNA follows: TGTGCCAGCAGTGATGGGGTTCTACTGCAAGAGACCCAGTACTTC.

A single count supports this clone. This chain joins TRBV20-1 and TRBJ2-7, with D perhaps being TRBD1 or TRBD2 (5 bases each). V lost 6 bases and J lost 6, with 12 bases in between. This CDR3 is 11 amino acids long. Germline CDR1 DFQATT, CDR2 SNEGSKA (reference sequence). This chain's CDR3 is CSAKWGSEQYF. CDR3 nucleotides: TGCAGTGCCAAGTGGGGGTCCGAGCAGTACTTC.

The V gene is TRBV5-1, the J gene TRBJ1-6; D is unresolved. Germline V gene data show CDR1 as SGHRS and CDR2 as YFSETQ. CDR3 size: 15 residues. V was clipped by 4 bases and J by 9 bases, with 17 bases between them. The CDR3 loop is CASSPRTTTGSPLHF. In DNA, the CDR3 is TGCGCCAGCAGCCCCCGGACGACGACGGGTTCACCCCTCCACTTT.

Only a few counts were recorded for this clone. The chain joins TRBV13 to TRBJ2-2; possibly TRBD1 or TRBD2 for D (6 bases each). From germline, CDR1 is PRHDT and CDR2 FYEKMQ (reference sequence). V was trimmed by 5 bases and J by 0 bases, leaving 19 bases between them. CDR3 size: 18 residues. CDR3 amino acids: CASSPVYRGTSNTGELFF. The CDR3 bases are TGTGCCAGCAGCCCTGTTTATAGGGGGACTTCGAACACCGGGGAGCTGTTTTTT.

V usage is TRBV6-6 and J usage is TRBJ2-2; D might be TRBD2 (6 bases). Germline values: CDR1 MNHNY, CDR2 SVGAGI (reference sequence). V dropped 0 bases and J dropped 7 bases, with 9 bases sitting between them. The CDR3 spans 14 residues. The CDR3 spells CASSYSEGNGELFF. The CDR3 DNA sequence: TGTGCCAGCAGTTACTCGGAGGGCAACGGGGAGCTGTTTTTT.

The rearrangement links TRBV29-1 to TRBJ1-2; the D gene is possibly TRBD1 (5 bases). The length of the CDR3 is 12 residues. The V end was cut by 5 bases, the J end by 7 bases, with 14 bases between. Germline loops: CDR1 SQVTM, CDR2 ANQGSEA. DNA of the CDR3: TGCAGCGTTAACACAGGCGACCGTGGCTACACCTTC. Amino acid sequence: CSVNTGDRGYTF.

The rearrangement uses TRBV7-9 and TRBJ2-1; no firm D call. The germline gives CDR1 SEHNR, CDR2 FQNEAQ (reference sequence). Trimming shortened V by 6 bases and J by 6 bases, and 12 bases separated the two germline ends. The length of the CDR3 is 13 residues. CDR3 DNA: TGTGCCAGCAGAATGGACGTTATCAATGAGCAGTTCTTC. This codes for CASRMDVINEQFF.

The CDR3 DNA reads as TGCGCCAGCCAAAGGGGGACGGCGAACACTGAAGCTTTCTTT. Its protein product is CASQRGTANTEAFF. The genes are TRBV4-1 and TRBJ1-1, with D possibly being TRBD1 (6 bases). Germline-derived CDR1 and CDR2 are MGHRA and YSYEKL. Between the trimmed V and J ends, which lost 8 bases and 1 base, there was a span of 14 bases. CDR3 length equals 14 residues.